This T cell receptor (beta chain) was documented in a study of CD8+ T cells in alopecia areata. Germline CDR1 DFQATT, CDR2 SNEGSKA (reference sequence). Trimming cost V 2 bases and J 8 bases, with 9 bases left between them. The CDR3 consists of 11 residues. RNA was extracted and reverse transcribed into cDNA as the sequencing template. Sequencing was performed with immunoSEQ multiplex PCR; in TCRdb, only in-frame clones are kept and a portion is missing. The table lists some 220,000 clones, under 60% of them singletons, with roughly 1.6% in the top ten. Described treatment: oral pan-JAK inhibitor, 5-10 mg twice daily.

Sequencing was performed on CD4+ T cells sorted from blood, taken at week 4, from a patient treated with tofacitinib. The receptor's source is a human donor with alopecia areata. The V gene is TRBV20-1, the J gene TRBJ1-1; possibly TRBD1 for D (6 bases). Written as DNA, the CDR3 is TGCAGTGCTAGATGGGGGGCAGAAGCTTTCTTT. As protein: CSARWGAEAFF.